One and the same sample provided the 17 T cell receptor beta chains below, sequenced in a study of cytomegalovirus exposure and HLA in healthy donors. The PCR employed 60 Vbeta primers together with 13 Jbeta primers. TCRdb's copy holds only in-frame clones and misses some; the assay was immunoSEQ multiplex PCR. The sample consists of roughly 200,000 clones, 8.5% to 10% of them appearing once. The specimen sequenced was PBMCs. The receptors originated from a woman between 25 and 40 years old in good health and CMV-seropositive.

In its sample, this clone was seen a few times. The V gene is TRBV7-8, the J gene TRBJ1-5; TRBD1 agrees at 9 bases. The CDR3 has 16 residues. V lost 5 bases, J lost 8 bases, and 13 bases stayed unmatched. Germline V CDR1 and CDR2: SGHVS, FQNEAQ. The CDR3 region is CASSPETGGRVKPQHF. CDR3 nucleotide sequence: TGTGCCAGCAGCCCGGAGACAGGGGGACGCGTCAAGCCCCAGCATTTT.

About this clone itself: Other nucleotide sequences from this sample produce the same CDR3. The rearrangement links TRBV7-9 to TRBJ2-1, with a possible D match to TRBD2 (5 bases). CDR1 and CDR2 from the germline V gene are SEHNR and FQNEAQ (reference sequence). This CDR3 has 15 amino acids. V lost 6 bases, J lost 5 bases, and 17 bases lay in between. CDR3 residues: CASSYGNSPDNEQFF. Written as DNA, the CDR3 is TGTGCCAGCAGTTACGGGAACTCACCGGACAATGAGCAGTTCTTC.

The chain is built from TRBV6-5 and TRBJ1-1; unclear D gene. The germline V and J ends were trimmed by 2 bases and 5 bases, with 15 bases remaining between them. CDR3 size: 15 residues. Per germline, CDR1 MNHEY and CDR2 SVGAGI. The CDR3 DNA is TGTGCCAGCAGTTACGCGCGGGCAGGACGGACTGAAGCTTTCTTT. Its translation is CASSYARAGRTEAFF.

This clone has more than one count but fewer than ten. The chain joins TRBV19 to TRBJ1-1, with D maybe TRBD1 (5 bases). The V and J ends lost 5 bases and 3 bases respectively, with 22 bases between them. CDR3 length: 17 amino acids. The germline gives CDR1 LNHDA, CDR2 SQIVND (reference sequence). The CDR3 region is CASSPSSWGGVYTEAFF. The DNA of the CDR3 is TGTGCCAGTAGTCCCTCCTCCTGGGGGGGGGTCTACACTGAAGCTTTCTTT.

This clone was found a few times. This chain uses TRBV5-1 with TRBJ2-5, with TRBD1 identical over 11 bases. CDR1 and CDR2 (germline): SGHRS, YFSETQ. With V trimmed by 3 bases and J by 5 bases, 3 bases remained unmatched. CDR3 size: 14 residues. CDR3 sequence (DNA): TGCGCCAGCAGCTGGACAGGGGGCATGGAGACCCAGTACTTC. Its protein product is CASSWTGGMETQYF.

This chain links TRBV30 with TRBJ2-7; 9 positions agree with TRBD2. This CDR3 has 14 residues. CDR1 is GTSNPN, CDR2 SVGIG, per germline (reference sequence). V dropped 6 bases and J dropped 6; count of bases not matched to a gene: 12. The CDR3 nucleotides read TGTGCCTGCCGGATTGGCGGGAGGGCTTTCGAGCAGTACTTC. Its protein is CACRIGGRAFEQYF.

In its sample, this clone was seen many times. This rearrangement joins TRBV2 to TRBJ1-5; TRBD1 is a possible D gene (6 bases). This CDR3 has 13 amino acids. V lost 7 bases, J lost 4 bases, and 11 bases lay in between. Germline CDR1 is SNHLY and CDR2 is FYNNEI. Here the CDR3 DNA reads TGTGCCAGCAAGGGGACAAATAATCAGCCCCAGCATTTT. Its translation: CASKGTNNQPQHF.

CDR3 nucleotide sequence: TGTGCCAGCTCTCTCCCTAGCGGGAGTTCGAGCGCGTTCTTC. It encodes CASSLPSGSSSAFF. The chain recombines TRBV6-1 with TRBJ2-1; 10 nucleotides match TRBD2. Germline CDR1 reads MNHNS; CDR2 reads SASEGT. The junction had 16 bases not matched to a gene; V was cut back by 8 bases and J by 15 bases. The CDR3 covers 14 residues.

A note on this clone: Other DNA sequences in the same sample also yield this CDR3. The chain links TRBV6-5 to TRBJ2-7, with 8 bases identical to TRBD1. This CDR3 has 12 residues. Losses at the gene ends were 6 bases for V and 6 bases for J; bases not matched to a gene: 4. Germline assignment: CDR1 MNHEY and CDR2 SVGAGI. The CDR3 loop is CASRRTGGEQYF. The CDR3 region has the DNA TGTGCCAGCAGACGAACAGGGGGCGAGCAGTACTTC.

This clone showed up just a few times. The rearrangement uses TRBV30 and TRBJ2-3; D gene ambiguous. CDR3 size: 14 residues. V dropped 2 bases and J dropped 4 bases, with 13 bases sitting between them. Looked up from germline, CDR1 is GTSNPN and CDR2 is SVGIG (reference sequence). CDR3 residues: CAWSQWVAPDTQYF. DNA for the CDR3: TGTGCCTGGAGTCAGTGGGTAGCCCCAGATACGCAGTATTTT.

Regarding this clone: This CDR3 is also generated by other DNA sequences in the sample. DNA of the CDR3: TGTGCCATCAGTGGACAGGGAGATCAGCCCCAGCATTTT. It translates to CAISGQGDQPQHF. This chain joins TRBV10-3 and TRBJ1-5, with 7 positions matching TRBD1. Germline CDR1 and CDR2: ENHRY and SYGVKD. The CDR3 totals 13 residues. V lost 4 bases to trimming and J lost 5 bases; unmatched junction nucleotides: 2.

The genes are TRBV5-6 and TRBJ2-5; TRBD1 matches at 9 bases. V was pared by 4 bases and J by 11 bases, with 15 bases of the junction left unmatched. The CDR3 consists of 15 residues. CDR1 and CDR2 (germline): SGHDT, YYEEEE. The CDR3 spells CASSPPGQGRLKQYF. In DNA form, the CDR3 reads TGTGCCAGCAGCCCGCCGGGACAGGGCAGGCTAAAGCAGTACTTC.

V and J are TRBV19 and TRBJ2-1; a weak D match, TRBD2 (6 bases). Germline V gene sequence: CDR1 LNHDA, CDR2 SQIVND (reference sequence). V dropped 2 bases and J dropped 2 bases, with 13 bases sitting between them. CDR3 length equals 16 residues. In DNA form, the CDR3 reads TGTGCCAGTAGTATATCTGCCTGGACTACCTACAATGAGCAGTTCTTC. This translates into CASSISAWTTYNEQFF.

The chain combines TRBV30 with TRBJ1-6; 9 bases map to TRBD1. CDR1 is GTSNPN, CDR2 SVGIG, per germline (reference sequence). With 3 bases clipped from V and 10 bases from J, the junction kept 13 bases outside the gene matches. The length of the CDR3 is 16 residues. This CDR3 reads CAWRSYPGQGSSPLHF. Here the CDR3 DNA reads TGTGCCTGGAGATCCTACCCGGGACAGGGTTCATCACCCCTCCACTTT.

CDR3 residues: CASSLATRGHGNTIYF. For the CDR3, the DNA is TGTGCCAGCAGCTTGGCCACGAGGGGGCATGGAAACACCATATATTTT. The chain combines TRBV5-6 with TRBJ1-3, with 7 nucleotides matching TRBD1. Trimming took 0 bases from V and 3 from J; bases not matched to a gene: 6. Germline lookup yields CDR1 SGHDT and CDR2 YYEEEE. This CDR3 contains 16 residues.

This clone was detected only a few times. The chain carries TRBV30 and TRBJ2-1; 8 bases are a match to TRBD1. The CDR3 runs to 13 residues. V trimming: 4 bases; J trimming: 7 bases; junction bases outside the gene matches: 6. Germline V gene sequence: CDR1 GTSNPN, CDR2 SVGIG (reference sequence). This CDR3 reads CAWTGGKGNEQFF. The CDR3 DNA follows: TGTGCCTGGACAGGGGGCAAGGGAAATGAGCAGTTCTTC.

The rearrangement uses TRBV10-3 and TRBJ2-7; D is possibly TRBD2 (6 bases). V shed 6 bases and J shed 3 bases, with 15 bases lying between them. The CDR3 has 14 amino acids. CDR1 is ENHRY and CDR2 is SYGVKD in the germline V gene. For the CDR3, the DNA is TGTGCCATCAGCGATGCGGGGAAAGGCTACGAGCAGTACTTC. Residues: CAISDAGKGYEQYF.